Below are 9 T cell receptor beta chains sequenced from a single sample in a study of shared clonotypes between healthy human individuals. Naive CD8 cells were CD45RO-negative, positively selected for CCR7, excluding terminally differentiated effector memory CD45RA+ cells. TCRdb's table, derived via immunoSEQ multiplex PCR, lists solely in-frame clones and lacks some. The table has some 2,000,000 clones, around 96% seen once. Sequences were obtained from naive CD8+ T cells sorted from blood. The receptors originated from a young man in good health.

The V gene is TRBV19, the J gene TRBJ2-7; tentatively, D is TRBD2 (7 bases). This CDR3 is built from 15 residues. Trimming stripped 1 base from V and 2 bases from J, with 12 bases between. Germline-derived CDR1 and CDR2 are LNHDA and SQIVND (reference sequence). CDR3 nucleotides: TGTGCCAGTAGTATAGTCCAAGGGGGGGCCTACGAGCAGTACTTC. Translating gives CASSIVQGGAYEQYF.

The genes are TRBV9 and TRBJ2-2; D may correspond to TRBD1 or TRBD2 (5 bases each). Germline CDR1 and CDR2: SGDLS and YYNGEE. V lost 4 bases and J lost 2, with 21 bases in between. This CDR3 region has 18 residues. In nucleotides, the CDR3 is TGTGCCAGCAGCACGAACTACCGGGACCGACGTAACACCGGGGAGCTGTTTTTT. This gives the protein CASSTNYRDRRNTGELFF.

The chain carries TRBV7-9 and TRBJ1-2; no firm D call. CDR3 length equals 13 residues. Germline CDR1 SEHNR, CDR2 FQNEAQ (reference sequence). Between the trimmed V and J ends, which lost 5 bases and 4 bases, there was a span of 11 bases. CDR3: CASSSPVLYGYTF. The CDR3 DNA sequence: TGTGCCAGCAGCAGCCCAGTTCTCTATGGCTACACCTTC.

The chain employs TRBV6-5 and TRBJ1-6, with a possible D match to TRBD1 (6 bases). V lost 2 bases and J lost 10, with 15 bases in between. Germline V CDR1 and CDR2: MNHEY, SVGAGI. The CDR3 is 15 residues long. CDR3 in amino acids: CASSYLSGTKSPLHF. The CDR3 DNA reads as TGTGCCAGCAGTTACCTCTCCGGGACAAAGTCACCCCTCCACTTT.

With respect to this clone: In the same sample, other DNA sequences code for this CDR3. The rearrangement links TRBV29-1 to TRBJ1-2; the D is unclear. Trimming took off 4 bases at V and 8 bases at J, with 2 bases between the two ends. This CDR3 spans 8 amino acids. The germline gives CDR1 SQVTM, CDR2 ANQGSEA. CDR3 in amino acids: CSVGGYTF. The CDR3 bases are TGCAGCGTTGGCGGCTACACCTTC.

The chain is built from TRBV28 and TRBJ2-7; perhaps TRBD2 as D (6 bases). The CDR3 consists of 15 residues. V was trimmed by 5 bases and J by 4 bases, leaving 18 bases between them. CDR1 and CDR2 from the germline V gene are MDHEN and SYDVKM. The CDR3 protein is CASSPQAGPGYEQYF. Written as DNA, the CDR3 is TGTGCCAGCAGTCCACAAGCGGGCCCGGGGTACGAGCAGTACTTC.

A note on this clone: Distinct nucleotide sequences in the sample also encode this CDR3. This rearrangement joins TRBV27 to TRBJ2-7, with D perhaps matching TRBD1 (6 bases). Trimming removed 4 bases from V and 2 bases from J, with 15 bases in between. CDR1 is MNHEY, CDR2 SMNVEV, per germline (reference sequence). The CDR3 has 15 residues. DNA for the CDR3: TGTGCCAGCAGTTATAGTGGTGGGGGCACCTACGAGCAGTACTTC. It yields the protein CASSYSGGGTYEQYF.

Here the CDR3 DNA reads TGTGCCAGCAGTTACACAGGGGATATAATCTATGGCTACACCTTC. Protein sequence: CASSYTGDIIYGYTF. The J gene is TRBJ1-2, the V gene TRBV6-5; 7 bases agree with TRBD1. CDR3 size: 15 residues. Germline V CDR1 and CDR2: MNHEY, SVGAGI. J lost 4 bases, V lost 2 bases, and 7 bases had no gene match.

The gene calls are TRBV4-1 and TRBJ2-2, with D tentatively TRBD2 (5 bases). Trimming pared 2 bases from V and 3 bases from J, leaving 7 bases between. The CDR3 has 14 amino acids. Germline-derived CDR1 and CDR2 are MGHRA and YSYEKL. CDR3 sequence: CASSQTGDTGELFF. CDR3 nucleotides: TGCGCCAGCAGCCAAACCGGGGACACCGGGGAGCTGTTTTTT.